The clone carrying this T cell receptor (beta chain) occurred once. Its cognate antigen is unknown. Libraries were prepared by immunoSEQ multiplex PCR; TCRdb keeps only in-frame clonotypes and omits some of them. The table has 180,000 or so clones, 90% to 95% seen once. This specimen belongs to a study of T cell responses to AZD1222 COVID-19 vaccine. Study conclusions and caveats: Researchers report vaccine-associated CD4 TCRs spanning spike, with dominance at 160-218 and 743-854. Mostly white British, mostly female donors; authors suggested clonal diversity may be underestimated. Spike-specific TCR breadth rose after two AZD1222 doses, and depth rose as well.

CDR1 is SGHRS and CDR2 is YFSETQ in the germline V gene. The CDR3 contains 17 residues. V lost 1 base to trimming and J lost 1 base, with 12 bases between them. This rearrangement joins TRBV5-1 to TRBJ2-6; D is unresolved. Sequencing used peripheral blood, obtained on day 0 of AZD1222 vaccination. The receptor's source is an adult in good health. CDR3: CASSLLGGLSGANVLTF. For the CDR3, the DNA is TGCGCCAGCAGCTTGCTTGGCGGATTATCTGGGGCCAACGTCCTGACTTTC.